This note documents a single TCR beta chain sequence. The antigen is undetermined. These data originate in a study of regulatory dendritic cells for organ transplantation. The study's findings and limits: Among resting subsets, memory CD8+ cells contained the most alloreactive clonotypes.

Method: immunoSEQ multiplex PCR; TCRdb's copy keeps in-frame clones and lacks some. The data show 25,000 to 30,000 clones, more than 70% seen once. This clonotype was obtained from a human donor in good health. Input material: naive CD8+ T cells from blood. Stated subset: CD45RA+ naive T cells.

The CDR3 coding sequence is TGCGCCAGCAGCCAGGGAAATAGCGGGGGCGACTACAATGAGCAGTTCTTC. Its protein product is CASSQGNSGGDYNEQFF. The chain employs TRBV4-3 and TRBJ2-1; 9 bases are shared with TRBD2. V gave up 3 bases and J gave up 3 bases; unmatched junction bases: 9. The CDR3 extends over 17 amino acids. The germline V gene encodes CDR1 LGHNA and CDR2 YSLEER.